A single sample gave rise to the 19 T cell receptor beta chains below, sequenced in a study of blood T cells in healthy people across ages. Together with a sample-barcoded 5' primer, a J-beta primer mix was included in a second PCR lasting roughly 6 to 12 cycles. TCRdb redid the calling of the 5' RACE reads with MiXCR, one entry per CDR3 protein. In the table there are fewer than 800,000 distinct CDR3 sequences, approximately 30% of which are singletons. Sequencing was carried out using blood. The receptor source for this set is a woman of 80 years or more in good health.

On this clonotype: A read error may explain this, as a much larger clone is one base away. The gene calls are TRBV2 and TRBJ2-1; D call uncertain. This CDR3 has 12 amino acids. Germline lookup yields CDR1 SNHLY and CDR2 FYNNEI. Trimming cost V 9 bases and J 13 bases, with 19 bases left between them. The chain's CDR3 is CASGKSVETQFF. In nucleotides, the CDR3 is TGTGCCAGTGGGAAAAGTGTAGAGACCCAGTTCTTC. Drawing the rest from reference TRBV2 and TRBJ2-1, the complete variable domain is EPEVTQTPSHQVTQMGQEVILRCVPISNHLYFYWYRQILGQKVEFLVSFYNNEISEKSEIFDDQFSVERPDGSNFTLKIRSTKLEDSAMYFCASGKSVETQFFGPGTRLTVL.

The chain links TRBV6-2 or TRBV6-3 to TRBJ2-4; 7 bases map to TRBD2. Unmatched junction bases numbered 15, after V lost 6 bases and J lost 4 bases. There are 17 residues in the CDR3. Germline V CDR1 and CDR2: MNHEY, SVGEGT. In DNA form, the CDR3 reads TGTGCCAGCAGGTCAACCGGGGGGAGGGCCCAGAAAAACATTCAGTACTTC. Amino acid sequence: CASRSTGGRAQKNIQYF.

The chain employs TRBV5-6 and TRBJ1-2; D is unresolved. Trimming left V 1 base short and J 8 bases short, with 12 bases between. The length of the CDR3 is 13 residues. Germline V lookup: CDR1 SGHDT, CDR2 YYEEEE. CDR3 nucleotide sequence: TGTGCCAGCAGCTTGAGCCCCGAGTCAGGCTACACCTTC. Protein sequence: CASSLSPESGYTF.

The chain employs TRBV12-3 or TRBV12-4 and TRBJ2-3; 7 bases are shared with TRBD2. The CDR3 sequence is 16 residues long. The V segment lost 8 bases and the J segment 4 bases; nucleotides outside the gene matches: 15. CDR3 residues: CASYNWGGARADTQYF. The CDR3 DNA reads as TGTGCCAGCTACAACTGGGGGGGTGCTAGAGCAGATACGCAGTATTTT.

Notes on this clonotype: One base away lies a much larger clone, so this may be a sequencing read error. The chain uses TRBV20-1 and TRBJ1-6, with D perhaps TRBD1 (5 bases). In germline, CDR1 is DFQATT, CDR2 SNEGSKA (reference sequence). With 1 base removed from V and 7 bases from J, the gap between germline ends came to 14 bases. The CDR3 sequence is 15 residues long. The CDR3: CSARGRQGENSPLHF. The CDR3 coding sequence is TGCAGTGCTAGAGGGCGGCAGGGAGAGAATTCACCCCTCCACTTT.

This clonotype came up many times. The J gene is TRBJ2-3, the V gene TRBV6-1; D unresolved. Trimming cost V 6 bases and J 5 bases, with 9 bases left between them. The CDR3 spans 12 residues. Germline CDR1 is MNHNS and CDR2 is SASEGT. CDR3 sequence reads: CASRADGDTQYF. The CDR3 nucleotides are TGTGCCAGCAGGGCGGACGGAGATACGCAGTATTTT.

This clonotype was counted at least ten times. This sequence joins TRBV5-1 and TRBJ2-3, with a tentative D call TRBD2 (6 bases). Germline V gene lookup returns CDR1 SGHRS and CDR2 YFSETQ. The V end was cut by 7 bases, the J end by 5 bases, with 17 bases between. The CDR3 covers 14 residues. The CDR3 DNA follows: TGCGCCAGCTCCCCCCGACTAGACCAAGATACGCAGTATTTT. This translates into CASSPRLDQDTQYF.

This clonotype was seen at least ten times. CDR3 amino acids: CASSLTGLPNTGELFF. The DNA of the CDR3 is TGTGCCAGCAGCTTAACGGGACTACCGAACACCGGGGAGCTGTTTTTT. V gene TRBV7-3 combines with J gene TRBJ2-2; TRBD2 aligns across 7 bases. The germline CDR1 and CDR2 sequences are SGHTA and FQGTGA. The CDR3 covers 16 residues. With 0 bases clipped from V and 0 bases from J, the junction kept 1 base outside the gene matches. Full variable domain (remainder filled in from reference TRBV7-3 and TRBJ2-2): GAGVSQTPSNKVTEKGKYVELRCDPISGHTALYWYRQSLGQGPEFLIYFQGTGAADDSGLPNDRFFAVRPEGSVSTLKIQRTERGDSAVYLCASSLTGLPNTGELFFGEGSRLTVL.

The rearrangement joins TRBV12-3 or TRBV12-4 to TRBJ2-2; D remains ambiguous. Trimming took off 7 bases at V and 0 bases at J, with 15 bases between the two ends. The CDR3 contains 16 residues. The CDR3 sequence is CASTQLGSSNTGELFF. The CDR3 nucleotides are TGTGCCAGCACCCAGTTGGGTTCCTCGAACACCGGGGAGCTGTTTTTT.

This clonotype was counted many times. The gene calls are TRBV20-1 and TRBJ2-1; D remains ambiguous. Germline CDR1 is DFQATT and CDR2 is SNEGSKA (reference sequence). This CDR3 is built from 16 residues. The V end lost 0 bases, the J end lost 0 bases, and 12 bases lay between the germline ends. This CDR3 is CSARDGGPSSYNEQFF. CDR3 DNA: TGCAGTGCTAGAGACGGCGGCCCGAGCTCCTACAATGAGCAGTTCTTC.

This clonotype was counted at least ten times. The chain is built from TRBV7-2 and TRBJ1-2, with 10 bases aligning to TRBD1. This CDR3 contains 14 residues. Germline assignment: CDR1 SGHTA and CDR2 FQGNSA. Trimming cost V 4 bases and J 8 bases; bases outside gene matches: 7. The CDR3 DNA is TGTGCCAGCAGCTCGACAGGGGGCGTGGAAGGCTACACCTTC. Its protein product is CASSSTGGVEGYTF.

This clonotype showed up many times. J is TRBJ1-4 and V is TRBV6-5; TRBD1 matches 9 bases. Germline V gene data show CDR1 as MNHEY and CDR2 as SVGAGI. The CDR3 is 17 amino acids. Trimming took 0 bases from V and 5 from J; bases not matched to a gene: 7. The CDR3 spells CASSYSIPGTGNEKLFF. As DNA, the CDR3 is TGTGCCAGCAGTTACTCGATCCCCGGGACAGGGAATGAAAAACTGTTTTTT.

The table lists this clonotype with many counts. This chain joins TRBV9 and TRBJ2-7; the D gene is possibly TRBD1 (6 bases). The germline V gene encodes CDR1 SGDLS and CDR2 YYNGEE. The CDR3 extends over 15 amino acids. V was cut by 4 bases and J by 7 bases, with 21 bases left in between. The DNA for the CDR3 is TGTGCCAGCAGCACCCGGGACACCCTAACGGGGGAGCAGTACTTC. Protein product: CASSTRDTLTGEQYF.

With respect to this clonotype: This may come from a read error, since a much larger clone is one base off. The rearrangement joins TRBV2 to TRBJ2-5; 11 bases agree with TRBD1. Germline CDR1 SNHLY, CDR2 FYNNEI. Trimming at V came to 4 bases and at J to 11 bases, leaving 12 bases not matched to a gene. This CDR3 has 15 residues. DNA for the CDR3: TGTGCCAGCAGTGGGGGGACAGGGGGGTTCAATGAGCAGTACTTC. Protein sequence: CASSGGTGGFNEQYF.

The count of this clonotype is one. V and J are TRBV30 and TRBJ1-3; D call uncertain. V was shortened by 3 bases and J by 0 bases, with 12 bases between the two germline ends. Germline values: CDR1 GTSNPN, CDR2 SVGIG (reference sequence). This CDR3 contains 15 residues. The CDR3 loop is CAWSRFRASGNTIYF. The CDR3 DNA is TGTGCCTGGAGCCGATTTCGAGCCTCTGGAAACACCATATATTTT.

The sample holds a few counts of this clonotype. A much larger clone differs by one base, so this may be a read error. The rearrangement uses TRBV12-3 or TRBV12-4 and TRBJ1-2; D uncertain. Trimming removed 6 bases at V and 0 bases at J, with 11 bases between. This CDR3 region has 14 residues. The CDR3 DNA follows: TGTGCCAGCAGGGGGTTCGCAGCTAACTATGGCTACACCTTC. Amino acid sequence: CASRGFAANYGYTF.

The chain links TRBV7-2 to TRBJ2-3; TRBD2 agrees at 9 bases. Germline assignment: CDR1 SGHTA and CDR2 FQGNSA. After removal of 9 bases from V and 3 bases from J, the junction contained 7 bases not matched to a gene. This CDR3 has 14 amino acids. CDR3 residues: CARREAGGTDTQYF. The CDR3 DNA reads as TGTGCCAGGCGAGAAGCGGGGGGTACAGATACGCAGTATTTT.

The chain carries TRBV6-1 and TRBJ1-2; no definite D call. From germline, CDR1 is MNHNS and CDR2 SASEGT. Trimming removed 7 bases from V and 4 bases from J, with 16 bases in between. CDR3 length equals 14 residues. The CDR3 loop reads CASNHVGSGYGYTF. The CDR3 bases are TGTGCCAGCAACCACGTGGGGAGCGGCTATGGCTACACCTTC.

In regard to this clonotype: A much larger clone differs from this one at a single base, so this may be a read error. The chain couples TRBV5-1 to TRBJ1-6, with TRBD1 matching over 9 bases. CDR3 length: 15 amino acids. Germline values: CDR1 SGHRS, CDR2 YFSETQ. CDR3 bases: TGCGCCAGCAGCTCACGGACAGGGGATAATTCACCCCGCCACTTT. Its translation: CASSSRTGDNSPRHF. Full variable domain (missing parts from reference TRBV5-1 and TRBJ1-6): KAGVTQTPRYLIKTRGQQVTLSCSPISGHRSVSWYQQTPGQGLQFLFEYFSETQRNKGNFPGRFSGRQFSNSRSEMNVSTLELGDSALYLCASSSRTGDNSPRHFGNGTRLTVT.